What follows are 8 T cell receptor beta chains derived from one specimen sequenced in a study of beta chain features in type 1 diabetes. Expressed TCRB transcripts were sequenced after all isolated RNA was converted to cDNA. Generated by immunoSEQ multiplex PCR, the TCRdb table keeps only in-frame clones and is missing some. Found here are about 300,000 clones, around 7.3% of them singletons; the top ten hold over 0.8%. The source material was central memory CD4+ T cells from blood. These receptors all stem from a woman under 30 in good health.

The rearrangement uses TRBV2 and TRBJ2-2; D gene unclear. This CDR3 has 13 amino acids. The germline V gene encodes CDR1 SNHLY and CDR2 FYNNEI. Trimming took 10 bases from V and 5 from J, leaving 14 bases between them. CDR3 sequence (DNA): TGTGCCACTGAGGAGTTTGAGACCGGGGAGCTGTTTTTT. As protein: CATEEFETGELFF.

This clone appeared a few times. This sample also contains other DNA sequences that code for the same CDR3. V and J are TRBV5-1 and TRBJ1-1; perhaps TRBD1 as D (6 bases). Germline loops: CDR1 SGHRS, CDR2 YFSETQ. V was shortened by 3 bases and J by 1 base, with 7 bases between the two germline ends. This CDR3 has 13 amino acids. CDR3 DNA: TGCGCCAGCAGCTCACAGGGGAACACTGAAGCTTTCTTT. Translating gives CASSSQGNTEAFF.

In its sample, this clone was seen a few times. The gene calls are TRBV28 and TRBJ2-6; D possibly matches TRBD1 or TRBD2 (6 bases each). Trimming stripped 6 bases from V and 0 bases from J, with 21 bases between. CDR1 and CDR2 from the germline V gene are MDHEN and SYDVKM. This CDR3 has 19 residues. This chain's CDR3 is CASSLPGGRTFSGANVLTF. CDR3 DNA: TGTGCCAGCAGCCTCCCCGGGGGCAGAACTTTCTCTGGGGCCAACGTCCTGACTTTC.

This clone was recorded a few times. The chain couples TRBV9 to TRBJ2-2; the D gene is possibly TRBD2 (6 bases). This CDR3 comprises 16 residues. The V gene lost 1 base and the J gene lost 5 bases, with 15 bases spanning the gap. Germline loops: CDR1 SGDLS, CDR2 YYNGEE. The DNA of the CDR3 is TGTGCCAGCAGCGTACTGGACTACCTTGGGACCGGGGAGCTGTTTTTT. Translating it yields CASSVLDYLGTGELFF.

This clone was recorded a few times. This rearrangement joins TRBV19 to TRBJ1-5, with 12 bases identical to TRBD1. This CDR3 region has 16 residues. CDR1 is LNHDA, CDR2 SQIVND, per germline (reference sequence). V shed 6 bases and J 2 bases; nucleotides not matched to a gene: 5. In nucleotides, the CDR3 is TGTGCCAGTAGGGGACAGGGGGCTATGGGCAATCAGCCCCAGCATTTT. Translated: CASRGQGAMGNQPQHF.

This clone was picked up a small number of times. The chain couples TRBV12-5 to TRBJ1-5; D gene unclear. The CDR3 is 12 amino acids. V was pared by 1 base and J by 9 bases, with 7 bases between. From germline, CDR1 is LGHNT and CDR2 FRNRAP. The CDR3 loop is CASGLGLGPQHF. The CDR3 DNA sequence: TGTGCTAGTGGTTTGGGTCTAGGGCCCCAGCATTTT.

This clone was counted at least ten times. The J gene is TRBJ2-2, the V gene TRBV28, with D tentatively TRBD1 (5 bases). Trimming removed 8 bases at V and 2 bases at J, with 9 bases between. Germline V gene sequence: CDR1 MDHEN, CDR2 SYDVKM. The length of the CDR3 is 13 residues. The chain's CDR3 is CASLTVNTGELFF. For the CDR3, the DNA is TGTGCCAGCTTGACAGTTAACACCGGGGAGCTGTTTTTT.

The genes are TRBV29-1 and TRBJ2-1; D perhaps matches TRBD2 (6 bases). V was trimmed by 7 bases and J by 4 bases, leaving 17 bases between them. Germline CDR1 SQVTM, CDR2 ANQGSEA. This CDR3 contains 14 residues. The CDR3 region is CSARDSEKYNEQFF. CDR3 coding DNA: TGCAGCGCTAGGGACTCAGAGAAGTACAATGAGCAGTTCTTC.